This entry is about one T cell receptor beta chain. This CDR3 is built from 15 residues. Germline V gene data show CDR1 as SGHDT and CDR2 as YYEEEE. Trimming at V came to 2 bases and at J to 4 bases, leaving 7 bases not matched to a gene. Enrolled during active infection, Seattle patients were then followed longitudinally. This entry belongs to a study of blood T cell repertoires in COVID-19. Study context: Nucleic acid was either cDNA or gDNA, and it came from T cells, B-cell-depleted T cells, or PBMCs.

Original analysis: Amplification of reference gene primers was used by the study to estimate nucleated cell counts. TCRdb's table, derived via immunoSEQ multiplex PCR, lists solely in-frame clones and lacks some. V, J and clone size derive from that table, while D and trimming were established from the DNA sequence. Of approximately 120,000 clones listed, 75% to 90% are singletons. This sequence joins TRBV5-6 and TRBJ2-3, with 7 bases that match TRBD1. Sequencing was performed on peripheral blood. This TCR was sampled from a woman older than 75 with COVID-19, enrolled during active disease. The CDR3 loop is CASSLSRGPPDTQYF. DNA for the CDR3: TGTGCCAGCAGCTTATCTAGGGGGCCCCCAGATACGCAGTATTTT.